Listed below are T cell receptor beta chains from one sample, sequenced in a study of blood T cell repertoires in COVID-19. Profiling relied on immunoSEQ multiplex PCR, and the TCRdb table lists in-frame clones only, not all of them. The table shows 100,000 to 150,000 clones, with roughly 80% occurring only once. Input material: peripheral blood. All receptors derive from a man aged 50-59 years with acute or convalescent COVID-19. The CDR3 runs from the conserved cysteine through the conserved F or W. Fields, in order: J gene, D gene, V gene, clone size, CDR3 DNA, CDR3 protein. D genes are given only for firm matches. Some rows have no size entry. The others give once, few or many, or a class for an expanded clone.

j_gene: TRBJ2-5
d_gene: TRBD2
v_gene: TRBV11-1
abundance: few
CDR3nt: TGTGCCAGCAACTTACTAGCGGGAGTAGGTGAGACCCAGTACTTC
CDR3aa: CASNLLAGVGETQYF

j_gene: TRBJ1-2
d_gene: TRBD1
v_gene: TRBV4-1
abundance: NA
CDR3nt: TGCGCCAGCAGCCAAGTGCCGGGACAGGGACTCCGAAACTATGGCTACACCTTC
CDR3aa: CASSQVPGQGLRNYGYTF

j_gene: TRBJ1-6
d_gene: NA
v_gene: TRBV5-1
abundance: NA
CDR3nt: TGCGCCAGCAGCTTGGTCGGGGAGGCCCTCCACTTT
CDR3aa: CASSLVGEALHF

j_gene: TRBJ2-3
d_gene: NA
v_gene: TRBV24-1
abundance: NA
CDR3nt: TGTGCCACCAGTGATTCTGGGTTTGCGGCAGATACGCAGTATTTT
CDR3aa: CATSDSGFAADTQYF

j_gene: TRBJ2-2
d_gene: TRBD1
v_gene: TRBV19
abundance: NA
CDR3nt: TGTGCCAGTAGTCGCAGGGGACAGGGGGCCCCCGGGGAGCTGTTTTTT
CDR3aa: CASSRRGQGAPGELFF

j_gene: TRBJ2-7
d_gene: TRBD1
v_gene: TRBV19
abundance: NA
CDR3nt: TGTGCCAGTAGTATCTTTACCGGGACAGGGGGTTACGAGCAGTACTTC
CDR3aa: CASSIFTGTGGYEQYF

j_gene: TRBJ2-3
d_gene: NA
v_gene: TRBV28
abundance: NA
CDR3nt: TGTGCCAGCAGTTTAGCGGATACGCAGTATTTT
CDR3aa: CASSLADTQYF

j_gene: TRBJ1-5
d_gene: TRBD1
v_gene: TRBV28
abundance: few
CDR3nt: TGTGCCAGCAGTTTTCTATACAGGGGAGGTCAGCCCCAGCATTTT
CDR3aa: CASSFLYRGGQPQHF

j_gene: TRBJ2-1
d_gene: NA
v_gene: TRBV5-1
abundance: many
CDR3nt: TGCGCCAGCTCTAGTAAGCCTAACAATGAGCAGTTCTTC
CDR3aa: CASSSKPNNEQFF

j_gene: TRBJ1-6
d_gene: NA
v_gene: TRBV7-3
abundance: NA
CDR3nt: TGTGCCAGCAGCTTAAGGGGGGATAATTCACCCCTCCACTTT
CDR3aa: CASSLRGDNSPLHF

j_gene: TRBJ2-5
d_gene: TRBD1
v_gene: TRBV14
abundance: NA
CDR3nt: TGTGCCAGCAGCCTGACGACAGGGGGCAGTGAGACCCAGTACTTC
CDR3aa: CASSLTTGGSETQYF

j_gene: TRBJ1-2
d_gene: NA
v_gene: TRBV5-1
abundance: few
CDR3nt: TGCGCCAGCAGCCGCGATGGGCCGCCCAACTATGGCTACACCTTC
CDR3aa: CASSRDGPPNYGYTF

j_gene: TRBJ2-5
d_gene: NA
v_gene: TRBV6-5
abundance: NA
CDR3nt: TGTGCCAGCAGTTTCCAGGACTGGCAAGAGACCCAGTACTTC
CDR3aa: CASSFQDWQETQYF

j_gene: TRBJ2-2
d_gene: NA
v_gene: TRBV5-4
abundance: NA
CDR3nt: TGTGCCAGCAGCTTGAGGGGAAGTACCGGGGAGCTGTTTTTT
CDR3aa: CASSLRGSTGELFF

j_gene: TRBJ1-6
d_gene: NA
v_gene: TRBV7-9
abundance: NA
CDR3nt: TGTGCCAGCAGCCCGGATGCGGGGCGGATTAATTCACCCCTCCACTTT
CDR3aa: CASSPDAGRINSPLHF

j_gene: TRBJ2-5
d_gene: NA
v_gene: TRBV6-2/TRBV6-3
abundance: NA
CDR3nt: TGTGCCAGCAGTGGTGGGGCTGAGACCCAGTACTTC
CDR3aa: CASSGGAETQYF

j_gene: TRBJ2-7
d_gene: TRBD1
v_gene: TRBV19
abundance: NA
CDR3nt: TGTGCCAGCTCACCCGGGACAGGCGGTCAGGCCTCCTACGAGCAGTACTTC
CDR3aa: CASSPGTGGQASYEQYF

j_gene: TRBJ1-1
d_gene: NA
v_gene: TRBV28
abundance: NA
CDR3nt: TGTGCCAGCAGTTCAACAGGTCCCGGCGAGGAAGCTTTCTTT
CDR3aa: CASSSTGPGEEAFF

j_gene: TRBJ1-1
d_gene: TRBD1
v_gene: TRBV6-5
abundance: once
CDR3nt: TGTGCCAGCAGTTACACAGGGGTCTCCCCTGGCACTGAAGCTTTCTTT
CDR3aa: CASSYTGVSPGTEAFF

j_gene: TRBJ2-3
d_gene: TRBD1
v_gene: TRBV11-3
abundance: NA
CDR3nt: TGTGCCAGCAGCCCAGGGGGGACAGGGATCACAGATACGCAGTATTTT
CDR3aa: CASSPGGTGITDTQYF

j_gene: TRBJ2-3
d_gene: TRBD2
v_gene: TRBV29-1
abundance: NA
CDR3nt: TGCAGCGTTGAAGACTCACTAGCGCATGGAGATACGCAGTATTTT
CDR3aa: CSVEDSLAHGDTQYF

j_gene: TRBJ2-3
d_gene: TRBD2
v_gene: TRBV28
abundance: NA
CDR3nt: TGTGCCAGCAACCTAGCGGGAGGTACAGATACGCAGTATTTT
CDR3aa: CASNLAGGTDTQYF

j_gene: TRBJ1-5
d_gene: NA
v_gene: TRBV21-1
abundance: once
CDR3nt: TGTGCCAGCAGCAAAGAGACCCAAAGGGGGCTCCATGGGAATCAGCCCCAGCATTTT
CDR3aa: CASSKETQRGLHGNQPQHF

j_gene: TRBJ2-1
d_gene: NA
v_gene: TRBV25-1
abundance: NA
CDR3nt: TGTGCCAGCAGTGAATTTTGGGAGGAGCAGTTCTTC
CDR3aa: CASSEFWEEQFF

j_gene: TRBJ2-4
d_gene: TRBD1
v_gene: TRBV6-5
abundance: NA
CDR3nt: TGTGCCAGCAGTTACGCCCGACAGGGGCCGCGGGACATTCAGTACTTC
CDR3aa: CASSYARQGPRDIQYF

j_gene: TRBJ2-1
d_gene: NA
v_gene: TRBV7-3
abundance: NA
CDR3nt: TGTGCCAGCAGCTTAGGCACCACACACAATGAGCAGTTCTTC
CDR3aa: CASSLGTTHNEQFF

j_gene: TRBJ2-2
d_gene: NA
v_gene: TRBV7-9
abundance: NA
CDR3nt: TGTGCCAGCAGCCCTGCTCCGGGGAACACCGGGGAGCTGTTTTTT
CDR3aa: CASSPAPGNTGELFF

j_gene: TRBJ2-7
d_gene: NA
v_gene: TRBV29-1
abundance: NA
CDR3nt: TGCAGCGCCCGCGGGATCGATACCTACGAGCAGTACTTC
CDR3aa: CSARGIDTYEQYF

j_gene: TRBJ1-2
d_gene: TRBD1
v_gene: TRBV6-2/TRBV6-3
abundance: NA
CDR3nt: TGTGCCAGCAGTTTATGGACAGGGGCGAACTATGGCTACACCTTC
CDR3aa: CASSLWTGANYGYTF

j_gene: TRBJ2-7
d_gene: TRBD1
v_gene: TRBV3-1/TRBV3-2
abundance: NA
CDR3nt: TGTGCCAGCAGCCAAGTGGGGGGACAGGGGGGAGTTAAAGGGCAGTACTTC
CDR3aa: CASSQVGGQGGVKGQYF

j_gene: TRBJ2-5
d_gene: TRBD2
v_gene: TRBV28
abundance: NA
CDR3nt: TGTGCCAGCAAGTCAGCGGGGGAAGAGACCCAGTACTTC
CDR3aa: CASKSAGEETQYF

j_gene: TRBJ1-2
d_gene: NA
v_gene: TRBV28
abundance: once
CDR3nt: TGTGCCAGCAGTTCACCCTCGGACCTAGCCTATGGCTACACCTTC
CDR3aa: CASSSPSDLAYGYTF

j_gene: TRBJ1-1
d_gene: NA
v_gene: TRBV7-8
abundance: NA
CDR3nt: TGTGCCAGCAGCGTAGCCTTGAACACTGAAGCTTTCTTT
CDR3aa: CASSVALNTEAFF

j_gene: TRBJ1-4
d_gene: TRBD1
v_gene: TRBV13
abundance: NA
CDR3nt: TGTGCCAGCAGCTTAGGGGACAGGGACGAAAAACTGTTTTTT
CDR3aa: CASSLGDRDEKLFF

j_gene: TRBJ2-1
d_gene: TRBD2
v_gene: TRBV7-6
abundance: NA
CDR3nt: TGTGCCAGCAGCTCCTTGGCGGGGGTCTACAATGAGCAGTTCTTC
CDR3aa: CASSSLAGVYNEQFF

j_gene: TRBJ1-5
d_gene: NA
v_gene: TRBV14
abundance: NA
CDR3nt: TGTGCCAGCAGTTCTACAGGGTACTCGGATCAGCCCCAGCATTTT
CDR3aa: CASSSTGYSDQPQHF

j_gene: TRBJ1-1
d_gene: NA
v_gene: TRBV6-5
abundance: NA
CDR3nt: TGTGCCAGCGAACAGTTCATGAACACTGAAGCTTTCTTT
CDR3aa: CASEQFMNTEAFF

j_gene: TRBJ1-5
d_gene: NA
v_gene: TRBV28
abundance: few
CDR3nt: TGTGCCAGCAGTTTTAATGGTGGACAACATAGCAATCAGCCCCAGCATTTT
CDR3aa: CASSFNGGQHSNQPQHF

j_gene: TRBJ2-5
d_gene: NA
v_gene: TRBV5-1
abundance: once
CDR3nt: TGCGCCAGCAGCTTGATGGGGGCTGTAATCGAGACCCAGTACTTC
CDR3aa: CASSLMGAVIETQYF

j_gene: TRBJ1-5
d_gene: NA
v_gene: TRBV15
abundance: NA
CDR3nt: TGTGCCACCAGCAGAGATCAACGGGGGGGCAATCAGCCCCAGCATTTT
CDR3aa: CATSRDQRGGNQPQHF

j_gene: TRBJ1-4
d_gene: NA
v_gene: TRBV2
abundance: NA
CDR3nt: TGTGCCAGCAGAGACAGTACAACTAATGAAAAACTGTTTTTT
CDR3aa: CASRDSTTNEKLFF